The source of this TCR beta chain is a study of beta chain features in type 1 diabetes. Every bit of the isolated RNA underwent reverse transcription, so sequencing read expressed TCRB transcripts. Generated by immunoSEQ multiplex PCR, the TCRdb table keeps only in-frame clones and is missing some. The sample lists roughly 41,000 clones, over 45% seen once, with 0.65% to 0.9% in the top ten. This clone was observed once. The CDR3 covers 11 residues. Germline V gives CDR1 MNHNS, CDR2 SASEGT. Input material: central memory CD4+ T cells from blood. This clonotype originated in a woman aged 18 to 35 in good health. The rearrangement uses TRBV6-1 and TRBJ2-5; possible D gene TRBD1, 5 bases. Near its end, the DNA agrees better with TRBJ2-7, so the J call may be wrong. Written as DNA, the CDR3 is TGTGCCAGCAGTCAGACAGACGAGCAGTACTTC. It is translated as CASSQTDEQYF.